The 14 T cell receptor beta chains presented below share a single source sample, sequenced in a study of blood T cell repertoires in COVID-19. Measured with immunoSEQ multiplex PCR; TCRdb has only the in-frame clones, and not every one. The data show some 55,000 clones, more than 90% seen once. What was sequenced was peripheral blood. These TCRs come from a human donor in a cohort sampled during active COVID-19.

This clone was recorded only once. The V and J genes are TRBV30 and TRBJ1-6, with 7 positions matching TRBD1. This CDR3 contains 15 residues. Germline CDR1 and CDR2: GTSNPN and SVGIG (reference sequence). Losses at the gene ends were 7 bases for V and 3 bases for J; bases not matched to a gene: 9. The CDR3, as DNA: TGTGCCTCTTCCGCCCGGGACAGCTATAATTCACCCCTCCACTTT. It specifies CASSARDSYNSPLHF.

This chain links TRBV21-1 with TRBJ1-4; TRBD1 is the table's D call, not checked against the DNA. TRBV21-1 counts as a pseudogene. The CDR3 is 14 amino acids. The CDR3: CAGQHRESNEKLFF. The DNA for the CDR3 is TGTGCCGGTCAACACAGGGAATCTAATGAAAAACTGTTTTTT.

The chain links TRBV2 to TRBJ1-6; 9 positions agree with TRBD1. Germline-derived CDR1 and CDR2 are SNHLY and FYNNEI. V lost 4 bases, J lost 6 bases, and 7 bases stayed unmatched. There are 16 residues in the CDR3. CDR3 DNA: TGTGCCAGCAGTGGGGACAGGGAACTACTTAATTCACCCCTCCACTTT. It specifies CASSGDRELLNSPLHF.

V usage is TRBV27 and J usage is TRBJ2-3, with D maybe TRBD2 (5 bases). Germline V gene sequence: CDR1 MNHEY, CDR2 SMNVEV (reference sequence). V lost 5 bases and J lost 8, with 8 bases in between. The CDR3 is 11 residues long. DNA of the CDR3: TGTGCCAGCAGTGTACTAGGTACGCAGTATTTT. Its translation: CASSVLGTQYF.

The gene calls are TRBV24-1 and TRBJ2-3; no clear D. There are 15 residues in the CDR3. Trimming removed 10 bases from V and 2 bases from J, with 18 bases in between. Germline loops: CDR1 KGHDR, CDR2 SFDVKD. The CDR3 here is CATQPSRTITDTQYF. CDR3 nucleotide sequence: TGTGCCACTCAACCCTCCAGAACTATCACAGATACGCAGTATTTT.

V usage is TRBV29-1 and J usage is TRBJ1-4; 7 nucleotides agree with TRBD1. The CDR3 totals 14 residues. The V segment lost 7 bases and the J segment 7 bases; nucleotides outside the gene matches: 12. Germline V lookup: CDR1 SQVTM, CDR2 ANQGSEA. This CDR3 reads CSADPTGSSEKLFF. DNA of the CDR3: TGCAGCGCAGATCCGACAGGGTCGAGTGAAAAACTGTTTTTT.

V and J are TRBV3-1 (or the pseudogene TRBV3-2) and TRBJ2-3; possibly TRBD1 for D (6 bases). In germline, CDR1 is LGHDT, CDR2 YNNKEL (reference sequence). The CDR3 has 12 residues. The V end lost 4 bases, the J end lost 6 bases, and 8 bases lay between the germline ends. Written as DNA, the CDR3 is TGTGCCAGCAGCCCCACAGGGGATACGCAGTATTTT. Its translation is CASSPTGDTQYF.

The chain is built from TRBV11-2 and TRBJ1-1; no clear D gene. Between the trimmed V and J ends, which lost 6 bases and 12 bases, there was a span of 11 bases. Germline V gene data show CDR1 as SGHAT and CDR2 as FQNNGV. The CDR3 extends over 10 amino acids. The CDR3 bases are TGTGCCAGCAGTCATCGGGTAACTTTCTTT. It specifies CASSHRVTFF.

This clone was found a few times. The chain is built from TRBV9 and TRBJ2-2; perhaps TRBD2 as D (6 bases). Germline-derived CDR1 and CDR2 are SGDLS and YYNGEE. The CDR3 totals 13 residues. Trimming removed 9 bases at V and 0 bases at J, with 9 bases between. The chain's CDR3 is CATGTPNTGELFF. DNA for the CDR3: TGTGCCACCGGGACTCCGAACACCGGGGAGCTGTTTTTT.

The genes are TRBV18 and TRBJ1-6; no reliable D call. There are 15 residues in the CDR3. V lost 2 bases to trimming and J lost 5 bases, with 10 bases between them. From germline, CDR1 is KGHSH and CDR2 LQKENI. The CDR3 here is CASSPSRRNNSPLHF. As DNA, the CDR3 is TGTGCCAGCTCACCAAGTCGGCGGAATAATTCACCCCTCCACTTT.

The chain carries TRBV6-5 and TRBJ1-1, with TRBD1 as a possible D gene (5 bases). This CDR3 is 10 amino acids long. Trimming stripped 10 bases from V and 6 bases from J, with 9 bases between. In germline, CDR1 is MNHEY, CDR2 SVGAGI. The chain's CDR3 is CATKTAEAFF. CDR3 bases: TGTGCCACCAAGACAGCTGAAGCTTTCTTT.

The CDR3 reads CASSSLTGFGNTIYF. DNA of the CDR3: TGTGCCAGCAGTAGCCTTACAGGATTTGGAAACACCATATATTTT. The chain is built from TRBV6-5 and TRBJ1-3; TRBD1 might be the D (5 bases). The CDR3 length is 15 residues. Trimming left V 5 bases short and J 3 bases short, with 14 bases between. CDR1 and CDR2 from the germline V gene are MNHEY and SVGAGI.

CDR3 protein: CASSQDLAGVRTDTQYF. The CDR3 nucleotides are TGTGCCAGCAGCCAAGACCTAGCGGGAGTTCGCACAGATACGCAGTATTTT. J is TRBJ2-3 and V is TRBV3-1 (or the pseudogene TRBV3-2); 10 bases line up with TRBD2. This CDR3 contains 17 residues. V lost 0 bases and J lost 1; bases outside the gene matches: 4. The germline V gene encodes CDR1 LGHDT and CDR2 YNNKEL (reference sequence).

The chain uses TRBV6-5 and TRBJ2-1, with no clear D. There are 11 residues in the CDR3. Germline V gene sequence: CDR1 MNHEY, CDR2 SVGAGI. The ends were cut back, 6 bases at V and 8 bases at J, with 8 bases in the middle. In DNA form, the CDR3 reads TGTGCCAGCAGCCGCCTACATGAGCAGTTCTTC. Translating gives CASSRLHEQFF.